The sequence of this T cell receptor (beta chain) was determined in a study of beta chain features in type 1 diabetes. The overall study: The study found patients and healthy donors alike in age, gender and cell yields.

Expressed TCRB transcripts were sequenced, since all the RNA that had been isolated was reverse transcribed. The data were produced by immunoSEQ multiplex PCR, yet TCRdb's version contains in-frame clones alone and is incomplete. The sample lists a few hundred thousand clones, about 12% occurring once. The table lists this clone with a few counts. What it binds is unknown. Study-wide points: In the patient group, naive, central memory and Treg TCRB repertoires seemed more alike than in the healthy donor group. Over-representation of high TCR-expressing cells was a possible consequence of cDNA sequencing. TCRB CDR3 length was moderately but significantly reduced in all four CD4+ subsets of Type 1 diabetes patients.

Stem cell-like memory, regulatory, central memory and naive CD4+ cells were sorted via CD45RO/CCR7/CD25/CD127/CD95/CD27. This clonotype originated in a young woman with type 1 diabetes. The sample taken for sequencing was naive CD4+ T cells from blood.

The CDR3 nucleotides are TGTGCCAGCAGCGCCTCGACAGCGAACACTGAAGCTTTCTTT. As protein: CASSASTANTEAFF. The chain is built from TRBV7-2 and TRBJ1-1; the D gene is possibly TRBD1 (5 bases). Per the germline V gene, CDR1 is SGHTA and CDR2 is FQGNSA. Trimming took 5 bases from V and 1 from J, leaving 11 bases between them. This CDR3 is built from 14 residues.